The T cell receptor beta chain under discussion was sequenced for a study of post-analysis software for immune sequencing data. The CDR3 is 13 residues long. V was trimmed by 3 bases and J by 5 bases, leaving 9 bases between them. Germline lookup yields CDR1 SNHLY and CDR2 FYNNEI. Overall study results and limits: Relative to controls, patients with multiple sclerosis showed significantly lower normalized Chao1 diversity. In patients, TRBV5-6, TRBV5-1 and TRBV20-1 belonged to five or six TRBV segments found more frequently than in controls.

This clonotype was counted only a few times. Its antigen is still unknown. Each TCR beta cDNA library carried unique molecular identifiers. TCRdb re-derived calls from the PCR reads in MiXCR, one entry per CDR3 protein. The data hold about 770,000 distinct CDR3 sequences, with around 46% observed a single time. The rearrangement links TRBV2 to TRBJ2-3, with D perhaps TRBD2 (6 bases). The sequencing sample was made of blood. The TCR was taken from a girl aged 5-17 years with multiple sclerosis. CDR3 sequence reads: CASSEGLEDTQYF. Here the CDR3 DNA reads TGTGCCAGCAGTGAGGGACTGGAAGATACGCAGTATTTT.